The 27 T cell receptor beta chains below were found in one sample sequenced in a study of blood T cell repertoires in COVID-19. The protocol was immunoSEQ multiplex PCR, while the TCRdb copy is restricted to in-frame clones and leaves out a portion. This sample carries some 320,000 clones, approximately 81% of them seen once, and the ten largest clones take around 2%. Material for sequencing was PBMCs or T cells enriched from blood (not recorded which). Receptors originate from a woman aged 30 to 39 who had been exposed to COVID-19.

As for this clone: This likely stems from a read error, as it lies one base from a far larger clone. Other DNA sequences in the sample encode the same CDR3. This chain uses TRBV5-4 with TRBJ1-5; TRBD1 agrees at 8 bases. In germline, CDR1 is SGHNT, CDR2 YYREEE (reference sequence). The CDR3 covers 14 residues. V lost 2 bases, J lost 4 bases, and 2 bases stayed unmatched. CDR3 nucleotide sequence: TGTGCCAGCAGCTTACAGGGGGGGAATCAGCCCCAGCATTTT. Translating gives CASSLQGGNQPQHF.

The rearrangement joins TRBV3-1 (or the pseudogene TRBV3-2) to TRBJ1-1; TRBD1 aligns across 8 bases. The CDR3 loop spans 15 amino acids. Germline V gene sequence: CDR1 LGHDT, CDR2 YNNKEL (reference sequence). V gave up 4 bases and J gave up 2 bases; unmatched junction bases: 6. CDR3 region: CASSPPTGVNTEAFF. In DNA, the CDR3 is TGTGCCAGCAGCCCGCCGACAGGGGTAAACACTGAAGCTTTCTTT.

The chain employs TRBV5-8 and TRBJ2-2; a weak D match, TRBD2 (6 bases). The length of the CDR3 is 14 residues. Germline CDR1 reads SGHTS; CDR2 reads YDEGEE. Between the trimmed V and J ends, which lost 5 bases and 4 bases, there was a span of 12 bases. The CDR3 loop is CASRYGGSTGELFF. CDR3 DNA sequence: TGTGCCAGCAGATACGGGGGTAGCACCGGGGAGCTGTTTTTT.

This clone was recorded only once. The CDR3 protein is CASRGGLGDEQYF. The CDR3 nucleotides are TGTGCCAGCAGAGGGGGATTGGGGGACGAGCAGTACTTC. The V gene is TRBV6-5, the J gene TRBJ2-7; D is possibly TRBD1 (6 bases). Germline assignment: CDR1 MNHEY and CDR2 SVGAGI. Trimming shortened V by 6 bases and J by 5 bases, and 14 bases separated the two germline ends. This CDR3 is built from 13 residues.

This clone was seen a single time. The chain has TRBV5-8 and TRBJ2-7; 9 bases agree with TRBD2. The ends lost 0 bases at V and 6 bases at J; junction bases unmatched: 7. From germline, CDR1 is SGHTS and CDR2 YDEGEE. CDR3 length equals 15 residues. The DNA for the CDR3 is TGTGCCAGCAGCTTGGGGCGGGAGGGCCCTCTCGAGCAGTACTTC. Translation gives CASSLGREGPLEQYF.

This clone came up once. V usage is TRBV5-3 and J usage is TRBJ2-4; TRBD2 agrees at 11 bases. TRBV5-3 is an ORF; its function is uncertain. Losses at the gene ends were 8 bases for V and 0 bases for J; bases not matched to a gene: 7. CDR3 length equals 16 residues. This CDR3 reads CARSSGRTIAKNIQYF. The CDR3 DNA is TGTGCCAGGTCTAGCGGGAGGACAATAGCCAAAAACATTCAGTACTTC.

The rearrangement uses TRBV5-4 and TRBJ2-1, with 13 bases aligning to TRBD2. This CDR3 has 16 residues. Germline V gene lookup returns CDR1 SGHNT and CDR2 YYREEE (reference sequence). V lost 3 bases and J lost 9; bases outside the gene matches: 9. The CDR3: CASSSILAGGPGEQFF. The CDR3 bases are TGTGCCAGCAGCTCCATACTAGCGGGGGGGCCGGGTGAGCAGTTCTTC. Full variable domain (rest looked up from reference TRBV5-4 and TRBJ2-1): ETGVTQSPTHLIKTRGQQVTLRCSSQSGHNTVSWYQQALGQGPQFIFQYYREEENGRGNFPPRFSGLQFPNYSSELNVNALELDDSALYLCASSSILAGGPGEQFFGPGTRLTVL.

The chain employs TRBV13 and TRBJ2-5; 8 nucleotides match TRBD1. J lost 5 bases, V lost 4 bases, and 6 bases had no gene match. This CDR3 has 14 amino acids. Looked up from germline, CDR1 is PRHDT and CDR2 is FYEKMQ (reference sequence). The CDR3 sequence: CASSSAGGRETQYF. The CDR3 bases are TGTGCCAGCAGCTCGGCAGGGGGCCGCGAGACCCAGTACTTC.

CDR3 protein: CASPGTGPNLNTEAFF. In DNA, the CDR3 is TGTGCCAGCCCCGGGACAGGGCCTAACTTGAACACTGAAGCTTTCTTT. The rearrangement joins TRBV28 to TRBJ1-1; 9 positions agree with TRBD1. From germline, CDR1 is MDHEN and CDR2 SYDVKM. Trimming removed 8 bases from V and 0 bases from J; junction bases left unmatched: 10. This CDR3 spans 16 amino acids.

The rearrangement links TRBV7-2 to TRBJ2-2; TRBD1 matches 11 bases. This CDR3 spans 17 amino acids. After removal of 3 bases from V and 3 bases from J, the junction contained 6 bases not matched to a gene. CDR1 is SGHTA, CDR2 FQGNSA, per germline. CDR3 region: CASSLDRGRGYTGELFF. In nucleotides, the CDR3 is TGTGCCAGCAGCTTGGACAGGGGGCGCGGGTACACCGGGGAGCTGTTTTTT. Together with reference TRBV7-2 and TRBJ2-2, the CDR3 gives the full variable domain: GAGVSQSPSNKVTEKGKDVELRCDPISGHTALYWYRQSLGQGLEFLIYFQGNSAPDKSGLPSDRFSAERTGGSVSTLTIQRTQQEDSAVYLCASSLDRGRGYTGELFFGEGSRLTVL.

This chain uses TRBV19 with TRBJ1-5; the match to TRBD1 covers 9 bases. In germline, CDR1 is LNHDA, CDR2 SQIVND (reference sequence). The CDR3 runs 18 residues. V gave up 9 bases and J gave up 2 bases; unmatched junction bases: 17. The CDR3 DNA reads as TGTGCCAGCAGAAGCTCAGGACAGGGGAGTGAAGGCAATCAGCCCCAGCATTTT. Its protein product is CASRSSGQGSEGNQPQHF.

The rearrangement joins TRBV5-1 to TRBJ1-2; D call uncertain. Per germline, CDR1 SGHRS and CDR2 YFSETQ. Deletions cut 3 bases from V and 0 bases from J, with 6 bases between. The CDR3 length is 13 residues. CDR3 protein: CASSSTSNYGYTF. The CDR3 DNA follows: TGCGCCAGCAGCTCTACCTCTAACTATGGCTACACCTTC.

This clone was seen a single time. The CDR3 here is CASSRDRGLQPQHF. Here the CDR3 DNA reads TGTGCCAGCAGCCGGGACAGGGGGCTTCAGCCCCAGCATTTT. The chain joins TRBV11-2 to TRBJ1-5; 12 bases map to TRBD1. V was clipped by 5 bases and J by 6 bases; unmatched bases: 2. Germline CDR1 SGHAT, CDR2 FQNNGV. The CDR3 is made up of 14 amino acids. The entire variable domain, with the rest obtained from reference TRBV11-2 and TRBJ1-5, is as follows: EAGVAQSPRYKIIEKRQSVAFWCNPISGHATLYWYQQILGQGPKLLIQFQNNGVVDDSQLPKDRFSAERLKGVDSTLKIQPAKLEDSAVYLCASSRDRGLQPQHFGDGTRLSIL.

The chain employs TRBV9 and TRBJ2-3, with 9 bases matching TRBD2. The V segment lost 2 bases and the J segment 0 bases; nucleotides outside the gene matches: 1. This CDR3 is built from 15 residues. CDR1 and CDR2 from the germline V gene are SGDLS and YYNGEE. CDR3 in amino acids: CASSVGTSSTDTQYF. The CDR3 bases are TGTGCCAGCAGCGTCGGGACTAGCAGCACAGATACGCAGTATTTT.

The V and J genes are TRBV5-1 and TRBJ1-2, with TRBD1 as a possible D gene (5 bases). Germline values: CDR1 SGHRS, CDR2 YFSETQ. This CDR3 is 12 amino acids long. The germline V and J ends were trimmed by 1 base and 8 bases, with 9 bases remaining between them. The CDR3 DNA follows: TGCGCCAGCAGCTTGACGGAGGGGGGCTACACCTTC. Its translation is CASSLTEGGYTF.

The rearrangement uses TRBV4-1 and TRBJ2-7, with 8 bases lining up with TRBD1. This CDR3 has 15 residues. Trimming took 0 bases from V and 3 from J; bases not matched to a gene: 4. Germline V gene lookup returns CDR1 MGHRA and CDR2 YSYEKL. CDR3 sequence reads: CASSQEGQDLYEQYF. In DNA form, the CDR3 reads TGCGCCAGCAGCCAAGAGGGACAGGACCTCTACGAGCAGTACTTC.

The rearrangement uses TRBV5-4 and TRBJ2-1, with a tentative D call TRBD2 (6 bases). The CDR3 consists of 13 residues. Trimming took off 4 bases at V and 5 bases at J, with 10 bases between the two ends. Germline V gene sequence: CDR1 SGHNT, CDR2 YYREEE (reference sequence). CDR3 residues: CASSGDLHNEQFF. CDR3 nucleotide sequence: TGTGCCAGCAGCGGGGACTTACACAATGAGCAGTTCTTC.

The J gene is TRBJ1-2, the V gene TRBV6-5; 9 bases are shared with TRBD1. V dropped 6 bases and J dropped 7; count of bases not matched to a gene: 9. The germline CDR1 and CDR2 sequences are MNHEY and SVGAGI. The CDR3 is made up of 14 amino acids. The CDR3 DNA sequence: TGTGCCAGCAGAGTCGGACAGGGGCCTTGTGGCTACACCTTC. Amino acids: CASRVGQGPCGYTF.

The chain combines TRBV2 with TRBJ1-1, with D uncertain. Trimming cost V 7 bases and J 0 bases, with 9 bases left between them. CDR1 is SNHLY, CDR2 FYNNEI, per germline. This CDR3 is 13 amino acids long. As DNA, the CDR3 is TGTGCCAGCACGGTAGACATGAACACTGAAGCTTTCTTT. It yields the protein CASTVDMNTEAFF.

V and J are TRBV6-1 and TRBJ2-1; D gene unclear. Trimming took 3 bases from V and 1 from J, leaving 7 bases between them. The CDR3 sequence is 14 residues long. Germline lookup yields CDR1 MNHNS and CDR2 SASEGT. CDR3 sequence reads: CASSDPVSYNEQFF. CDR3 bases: TGTGCCAGCAGTGATCCGGTATCCTACAATGAGCAGTTCTTC.

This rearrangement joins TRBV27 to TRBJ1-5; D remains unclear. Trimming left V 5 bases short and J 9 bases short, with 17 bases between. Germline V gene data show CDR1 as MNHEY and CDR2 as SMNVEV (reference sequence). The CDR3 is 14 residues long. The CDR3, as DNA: TGTGCCAGCAGTGTAGGTGGCGGCCCGGGGCCCCAGCATTTT. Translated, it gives CASSVGGGPGPQHF.

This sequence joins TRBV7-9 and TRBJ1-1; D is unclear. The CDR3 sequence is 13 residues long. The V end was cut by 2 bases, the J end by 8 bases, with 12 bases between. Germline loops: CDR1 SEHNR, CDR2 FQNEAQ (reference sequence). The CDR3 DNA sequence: TGTGCCAGCAGCTTACCCTCCCGTATCGAAGCTTTCTTT. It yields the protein CASSLPSRIEAFF.

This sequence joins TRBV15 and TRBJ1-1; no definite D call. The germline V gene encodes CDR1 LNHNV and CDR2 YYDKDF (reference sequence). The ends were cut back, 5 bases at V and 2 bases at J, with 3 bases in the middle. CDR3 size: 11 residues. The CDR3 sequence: CATSLNTEAFF. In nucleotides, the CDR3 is TGTGCCACCAGCCTTAACACTGAAGCTTTCTTT.

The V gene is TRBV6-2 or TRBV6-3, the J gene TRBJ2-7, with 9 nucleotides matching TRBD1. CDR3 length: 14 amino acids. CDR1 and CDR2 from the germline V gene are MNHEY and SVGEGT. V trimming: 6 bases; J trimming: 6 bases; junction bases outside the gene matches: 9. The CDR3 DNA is TGTGCCAGCAGCCGGGACAGGGTTCAAACCGAGCAGTACTTC. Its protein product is CASSRDRVQTEQYF.

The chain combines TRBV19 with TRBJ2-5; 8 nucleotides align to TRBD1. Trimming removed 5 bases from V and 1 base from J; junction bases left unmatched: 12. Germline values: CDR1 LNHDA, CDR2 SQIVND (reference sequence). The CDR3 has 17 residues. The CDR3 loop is CASSPVRGPELQETQYF. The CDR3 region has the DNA TGTGCCAGTAGTCCCGTCAGGGGGCCAGAACTCCAAGAGACCCAGTACTTC.

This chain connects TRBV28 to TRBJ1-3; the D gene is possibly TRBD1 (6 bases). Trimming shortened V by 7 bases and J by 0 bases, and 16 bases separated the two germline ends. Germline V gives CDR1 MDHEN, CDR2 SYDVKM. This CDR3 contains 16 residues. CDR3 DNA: TGTGCCAGCACCGACCCAAGGGGGTCCTCTGGAAACACCATATATTTT. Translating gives CASTDPRGSSGNTIYF.

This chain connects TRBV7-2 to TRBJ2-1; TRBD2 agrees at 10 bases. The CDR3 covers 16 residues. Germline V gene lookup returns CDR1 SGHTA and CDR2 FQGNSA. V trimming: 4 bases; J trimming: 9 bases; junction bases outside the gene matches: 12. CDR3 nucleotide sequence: TGTGCCAGCAGCTCAAGAACTAGCGGGGTAAATGGTGAGCAGTTCTTC. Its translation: CASSSRTSGVNGEQFF. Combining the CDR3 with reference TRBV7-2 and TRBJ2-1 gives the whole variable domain GAGVSQSPSNKVTEKGKDVELRCDPISGHTALYWYRQSLGQGLEFLIYFQGNSAPDKSGLPSDRFSAERTGGSVSTLTIQRTQQEDSAVYLCASSSRTSGVNGEQFFGPGTRLTVL.